A selection of T cell receptor beta chains follows, all from one sample in a study of blood T cell repertoires in COVID-19. Assay: immunoSEQ multiplex PCR; the TCRdb copy retains only in-frame clones and omits some. This table has some 350,000 clones, more than 75% appearing once. The sequencing sample was made of peripheral blood. The receptor source for this set is a young woman who had recovered from COVID-19. CDR3s include the opening cysteine and the closing phenylalanine or tryptophan. The D gene is left open where the match is weak. Size values are once, few and many counts, or a class for expanded clones, and some rows have none.

D gene: .; clone size: .; V gene: TRBV27; J gene: TRBJ2-5; CDR3 DNA: TGTGCCAGCAGAGGTCAGGGACAAGAGACCCAGTACTTC; CDR3 protein: CASRGQGQETQYF
D gene: .; clone size: .; V gene: TRBV6-5; J gene: TRBJ2-1; CDR3 DNA: TGTGCCAGCAGTACAGGCTCCTACAATGAGCAGTTCTTC; CDR3 protein: CASSTGSYNEQFF
D gene: .; clone size: .; V gene: TRBV7-9; J gene: TRBJ1-4; CDR3 DNA: TGTGCCAGCAGCCGAGGGAGGGGCCCTGAAAAACTGTTTTTT; CDR3 protein: CASSRGRGPEKLFF
D gene: .; clone size: .; V gene: TRBV6-2/TRBV6-3; J gene: TRBJ1-5; CDR3 DNA: TGTGCCAGCAGTCCCCCCGAGGGGGTAAAGATGGGCAATCAGCCCCAGCATTTT; CDR3 protein: CASSPPEGVKMGNQPQHF
D gene: .; clone size: once; V gene: TRBV6-5; J gene: TRBJ1-1; CDR3 DNA: TGTGCCAGCACAAGGGGCAGGGTGAACACTGAAGCTTTCTTT; CDR3 protein: CASTRGRVNTEAFF
D gene: .; clone size: once; V gene: TRBV19; J gene: TRBJ2-4; CDR3 DNA: TGTGCCAGTAGGGAGGAGGGGGCTGACATTCAGTACTTC; CDR3 protein: CASREEGADIQYF
D gene: .; clone size: once; V gene: TRBV25-1; J gene: TRBJ1-2; CDR3 DNA: TGTGCCAGCAGTGATGGGCATCCTATTTACTATGGCTACACCTTC; CDR3 protein: CASSDGHPIYYGYTF
D gene: .; clone size: .; V gene: TRBV3-1/TRBV3-2; J gene: TRBJ2-1; CDR3 DNA: TGTGCCAGCAGCCACCAACCCAGGGATGAGCAGTTCTTC; CDR3 protein: CASSHQPRDEQFF
D gene: TRBD1; clone size: .; V gene: TRBV6-5; J gene: TRBJ2-4; CDR3 DNA: TGTGCCAGCAGTTACGGACAGGGCTACATTCAGTACTTC; CDR3 protein: CASSYGQGYIQYF
D gene: .; clone size: .; V gene: TRBV7-6; J gene: TRBJ2-2; CDR3 DNA: TGTGCCAGCAGCCCAACCACTCTCCGGGAGCTGTTTTTT; CDR3 protein: CASSPTTLRELFF
D gene: .; clone size: .; V gene: TRBV10-2; J gene: TRBJ2-2; CDR3 DNA: TGCGCCAGCAGGTTTTCAGGGGCCGGGGAGCTGTTTTTT; CDR3 protein: CASRFSGAGELFF
D gene: TRBD1; clone size: .; V gene: TRBV11-2; J gene: TRBJ1-1; CDR3 DNA: TGTGCCAGCAGCTTCGCAGGGGGCACTGAAGCTTTCTTT; CDR3 protein: CASSFAGGTEAFF
D gene: .; clone size: .; V gene: TRBV3-1/TRBV3-2; J gene: TRBJ1-1; CDR3 DNA: TGTGCCAGCAGCCGGGCCCACACTGAAGCTTTCTTT; CDR3 protein: CASSRAHTEAFF
D gene: .; clone size: .; V gene: TRBV4-3; J gene: TRBJ2-3; CDR3 DNA: TGCGCCAGCAGCCCCCGTTTTAGCGGCACAGATACGCAGTATTTT; CDR3 protein: CASSPRFSGTDTQYF
D gene: .; clone size: .; V gene: TRBV4-3; J gene: TRBJ1-2; CDR3 DNA: TGCGCCAGCAGCCTTGGGGAGGGGCGCGTTGGCTACACCTTC; CDR3 protein: CASSLGEGRVGYTF
D gene: TRBD1; clone size: .; V gene: TRBV29-1; J gene: TRBJ1-4; CDR3 DNA: TGCAGCGGGGGACAGAGCAATGAAAAACTGTTTTTT; CDR3 protein: CSGGQSNEKLFF